These 27 T cell receptor beta chains came from one sample sequenced in a study of T cells in Graves' hyperthyroidism and ophthalmopathy. Using RNA transcripts as the source, TCR beta CDR3 regions were amplified. The HTBI set primed first-round TCR CDR3 RT-PCR. TCRdb re-called the multiplex PCR reads with MiXCR, one entry per CDR3 protein. Of approximately 610,000 distinct CDR3 sequences listed, roughly 14% were seen once; the top ten hold approximately 4.2%. Sequenced: blood. The receptors originated from a woman aged 40 to 50 with Graves' ophthalmopathy.

Regarding this clonotype: This sequence may be a read error, since a much larger clone differs from it by one base. The chain recombines TRBV12-3 or TRBV12-4 with TRBJ1-1; TRBD1 agrees at 8 bases. The CDR3 has 15 residues. CDR3 amino acids: CASSLAPRGRTGAFF. CDR3 sequence (DNA): TGTGCCAGCAGTTTAGCGCCCAGGGGGCGGACTGGAGCTTTCTTT.

The V gene is TRBV12-3 or TRBV12-4, the J gene TRBJ1-5; 8 positions match TRBD1. Trimming took 11 bases from V and 3 from J; bases not matched to a gene: 6. CDR3 length: 13 amino acids. The CDR3 here is CALGRGPNQPQHF. The CDR3 region has the DNA TGTGCCTTGGGCAGGGGGCCCAATCAGCCCCAGCATTTT.

This clonotype occurred many times. V is TRBV4-1 and J is TRBJ2-7; 11 bases map to TRBD2. The V and J ends lost 3 bases and 4 bases, in that order; junction bases with no gene match: 5. Looked up from germline, CDR1 is MGHRA and CDR2 is YSYEKL. This CDR3 is 15 amino acids long. Here the CDR3 reads CASSQATSGSYEQYF. DNA of the CDR3: TGCGCCAGCAGCCAGGCCACTAGCGGGAGTTACGAGCAGTACTTC.

This clonotype was counted at least ten times. Compared with germline, one end of the junction differs, possibly owing to a read error. The CDR3 DNA reads TGTGTCACCAGCAGAGAGAGTTTTTCACCCCTCCACTTT. Translation: CVTSRESFSPLHF. The chain carries TRBV15 and TRBJ1-6; no definite D call. The CDR3 has 13 amino acids. CDR1 is LNHNV and CDR2 is YYDKDF in the germline V gene (reference sequence).

This clonotype was recorded at least ten times. J is TRBJ1-2 and V is TRBV2; 7 bases agree with TRBD1. The CDR3 is 15 amino acids. Per the germline V gene, CDR1 is SNHLY and CDR2 is FYNNEI. The ends lost 5 bases at V and 4 bases at J; junction bases unmatched: 10. Here the CDR3 reads CASSKTRDSTYGYTF. The CDR3 DNA reads as TGTGCCAGCAGTAAGACGCGGGACAGCACCTATGGCTACACCTTC.

There are many counts of this clonotype. The rearrangement links TRBV2 to TRBJ1-1, with unresolved D. Germline lookup yields CDR1 SNHLY and CDR2 FYNNEI. V was clipped by 10 bases and J by 1 base, with 13 bases between them. CDR3 size: 13 residues. CDR3 residues: CATCPEQNTEAFF. The CDR3 nucleotides are TGTGCCACCTGTCCCGAGCAGAACACTGAAGCTTTCTTT. The variable domain in full, completed from reference TRBV2 and TRBJ1-1, reads EPEVTQTPSHQVTQMGQEVILRCVPISNHLYFYWYRQILGQKVEFLVSFYNNEISEKSEIFDDQFSVERPDGSNFTLKIRSTKLEDSAMYFCATCPEQNTEAFFGQGTRLTVV.

The genes are TRBV20-1 and TRBJ2-7; D gene uncertain. Trimming pared 3 bases from V and 2 bases from J, leaving 17 bases between. The CDR3 spans 15 residues. In germline, CDR1 is DFQATT, CDR2 SNEGSKA (reference sequence). The CDR3, as DNA: TGCAGTGCTAGTCTCCGTCCCCGGATCCCCTACGAGCAGTACTTC. Translation: CSASLRPRIPYEQYF.

This clonotype was detected only a few times. CDR3 protein: CASSKTGGVRTEAFF. CDR3 bases: TGTGCCAGCAGCAAAACAGGGGGCGTTCGTACTGAAGCTTTCTTT. This chain connects TRBV12-3 or TRBV12-4 to TRBJ1-1; 9 nucleotides agree with TRBD1. The junction had 10 bases not matched to a gene; V was cut back by 6 bases and J by 5 bases. The CDR3 covers 15 residues.

A few counts support this clonotype. This sequence joins TRBV27 and TRBJ2-3, with 7 bases that match TRBD2. Trimming removed 6 bases from V and 8 bases from J; junction bases left unmatched: 5. The V gene's germline CDR1 is MNHEY and CDR2 SMNVEV (reference sequence). This CDR3 has 12 residues. This CDR3 is CASSLSGGTQYF. The CDR3 DNA reads TGTGCCAGCAGCCTATCGGGAGGTACGCAGTATTTT.

Ten or more counts support this clonotype. The chain carries TRBV30 and TRBJ1-5; 7 bases fit TRBD1. The CDR3 contains 15 residues. Germline CDR1 reads GTSNPN; CDR2 reads SVGIG (reference sequence). With V trimmed by 1 base and J by 4 bases, 7 bases remained unmatched. CDR3 DNA sequence: TGTGCCTGGAGTGGGGGCGGGACAGTTAATCAGCCCCAGCATTTT. The encoded protein is CAWSGGGTVNQPQHF.

The sample holds one count of this clonotype. The genes are TRBV9 and TRBJ2-7, with TRBD2 identical over 8 bases. Unmatched junction bases numbered 7, after V lost 4 bases and J lost 7 bases. Germline CDR1 reads SGDLS; CDR2 reads YYNGEE. This CDR3 region has 13 residues. Here the CDR3 reads CASSPGVAGEQYF. In DNA form, the CDR3 reads TGTGCCAGCAGCCCTGGAGTAGCGGGAGAGCAGTACTTC.

The chain has TRBV28 and TRBJ2-3; 10 nucleotides align to TRBD2. With V trimmed by 4 bases and J by 3 bases, 10 bases remained unmatched. CDR1 and CDR2 from the germline V gene are MDHEN and SYDVKM. The CDR3 sequence is 17 residues long. The CDR3 is CASSSLRLAGGTDTQYF. In DNA form, the CDR3 reads TGTGCCAGCAGTTCCCTTCGACTAGCGGGTGGTACAGATACGCAGTATTTT.

This clonotype was seen many times. The J gene is TRBJ2-7, the V gene TRBV7-3, with 10 nucleotides matching TRBD1. The CDR3 spans 14 residues. CDR1 SGHTA and CDR2 FQGTGA come from the germline V gene. V lost 8 bases and J lost 6; bases outside the gene matches: 10. The CDR3 here is CASSPGQGSGEQYF. The CDR3 DNA reads as TGTGCCAGCTCACCGGGACAGGGGTCGGGCGAGCAGTACTTC.

There are a few counts of this clonotype. This chain joins TRBV14 and TRBJ1-6, with a tentative D call TRBD1 (5 bases). Trimming took off 1 base at V and 8 bases at J, with 9 bases between the two ends. CDR3 length equals 14 residues. The germline CDR1 and CDR2 sequences are SGHDN and FVKESK. For the CDR3, the DNA is TGTGCCAGCAGCCAAGGTCGAGGGGATTCACCCCTCCACTTT. Protein product: CASSQGRGDSPLHF.

In its sample, this clonotype was seen a few times. The gene calls are TRBV12-3 or TRBV12-4 and TRBJ2-2; possible D gene TRBD2, 6 bases. The CDR3 runs 15 residues. The V end was cut by 7 bases, the J end by 3 bases, with 15 bases between. The CDR3 spells CASNHLARDTGELFF. As DNA, the CDR3 is TGTGCCAGCAACCATCTAGCGCGCGACACCGGGGAGCTGTTTTTT.

This clonotype was seen ten or more times. The chain combines TRBV7-2 with TRBJ2-7; 7 bases map to TRBD1. The germline V gene has CDR1 SGHTA and CDR2 FQGNSA. This CDR3 contains 14 residues. V gave up 3 bases and J gave up 3 bases; unmatched junction bases: 5. The CDR3 reads CASSFLRDSYEQYF. The CDR3 nucleotides are TGTGCCAGCAGCTTTTTACGGGACAGCTACGAGCAGTACTTC.

This clonotype was counted many times. This chain uses TRBV28 with TRBJ1-6; D unresolved. Germline values: CDR1 MDHEN, CDR2 SYDVKM. V lost 2 bases to trimming and J lost 10 bases, with 12 bases between them. The CDR3 loop spans 14 amino acids. The CDR3 bases are TGTGCCAGCAGTTTAATGGGGTTTCGGTCACCCCTCCACTTT. Protein sequence: CASSLMGFRSPLHF.

This clonotype was counted at least ten times. V gene TRBV19 combines with J gene TRBJ1-5; D may be TRBD1 (5 bases). V lost 3 bases and J lost 1, with 10 bases in between. The CDR3 has 15 residues. Per germline, CDR1 LNHDA and CDR2 SQIVND (reference sequence). The CDR3 bases are TGTGCCAGTAGTATGGGGCCTAGAAGCAATCAGCCCCAGCATTTT. Translated, it gives CASSMGPRSNQPQHF. Supplemented by reference TRBV19 and TRBJ1-5, the full variable domain reads DGGITQSPKYLFRKEGQNVTLSCEQNLNHDAMYWYRQDPGQGLRLIYYSQIVNDFQKGDIAEGYSVSREKKESFPLTVTSAQKNPTAFYLCASSMGPRSNQPQHFGDGTRLSIL.

A word on this clonotype: One base away lies a much larger clone, so this may be a sequencing read error. The chain combines TRBV29-1 with TRBJ2-7; D perhaps matches TRBD2 (5 bases). Germline-derived CDR1 and CDR2 are SQVTM and ANQGSEA. The CDR3 covers 12 residues. CDR3 in amino acids: CGVEDGRDEQYF. CDR3 DNA sequence: TGCGGCGTTGAAGATGGGCGGGACGAGCAGTACTTC.

J is TRBJ1-1 and V is TRBV12-3 or TRBV12-4; no definite D call. Trimming left V 7 bases short and J 3 bases short, with 15 bases between. This CDR3 comprises 14 residues. The CDR3 loop reads CASIPRGDHTEAFF. The CDR3 DNA is TGTGCCAGCATCCCTCGCGGTGATCACACTGAAGCTTTCTTT.

This clonotype was observed at least ten times. V gene TRBV6-5 combines with J gene TRBJ2-5; possible D gene TRBD1, 6 bases. Germline-derived CDR1 and CDR2 are MNHEY and SVGAGI. With 2 bases removed from V and 3 bases from J, the gap between germline ends came to 7 bases. The CDR3 extends over 13 amino acids. In DNA, the CDR3 is TGTGCCAGCAGTTACCACAGGGAAGAGACCCAGTACTTC. As protein: CASSYHREETQYF.

This clonotype was found many times. This chain links TRBV14 with TRBJ1-1; D unresolved. Trimming removed 4 bases at V and 0 bases at J, with 12 bases between. The CDR3 loop spans 15 amino acids. CDR1 and CDR2 (germline): SGHDN, FVKESK. As DNA, the CDR3 is TGTGCCAGCAGCCTACGTGAACGGATGAACACTGAAGCTTTCTTT. Its protein is CASSLRERMNTEAFF. Full variable domain (missing parts from reference TRBV14 and TRBJ1-1): EAGVTQFPSHSVIEKGQTVTLRCDPISGHDNLYWYRRVMGKEIKFLLHFVKESKQDESGMPNNRFLAERTGGTYSTLKVQPAELEDSGVYFCASSLRERMNTEAFFGQGTRLTVV.

This clonotype was seen more than once but under ten times. The rearrangement uses TRBV2 and TRBJ2-5, with 9 bases matching TRBD1. This CDR3 has 13 residues. CDR1 and CDR2 from the germline V gene are SNHLY and FYNNEI. The CDR3 bases are TGTGCAGACCGACAGGGGGGCCAAGAGACCCAGTACTTC. Its translation is CADRQGGQETQYF.

The table lists this clonotype with many counts. The chain uses TRBV28 and TRBJ2-7, with 7 bases lining up with TRBD2. The CDR3 runs to 13 residues. Germline V gene sequence: CDR1 MDHEN, CDR2 SYDVKM. The V and J ends lost 7 bases and 3 bases, in that order; junction bases with no gene match: 6. The CDR3 is CASTSPGGYEQYF. CDR3 DNA sequence: TGTGCCAGCACCTCCCCGGGGGGCTACGAGCAGTACTTC.

This clonotype was observed a few times. The J gene is TRBJ2-3, the V gene TRBV5-1; D possibly corresponds to TRBD2 (5 bases). With 0 bases removed from V and 2 bases from J, the gap between germline ends came to 10 bases. Germline V gives CDR1 SGHRS, CDR2 YFSETQ. CDR3 length: 15 amino acids. The CDR3 spells CASSLALAPTDTQYF. The CDR3 DNA is TGCGCCAGCAGCTTGGCGCTAGCTCCCACAGATACGCAGTATTTT.

This clonotype was found many times. The chain employs TRBV10-3 and TRBJ2-7, with TRBD1 identical over 11 bases. This CDR3 is built from 16 residues. V lost 4 bases, J lost 5 bases, and 10 bases stayed unmatched. Germline-derived CDR1 and CDR2 are ENHRY and SYGVKD. The CDR3 DNA sequence: TGTGCCATCAGTGGGACCCCCGGGACAGGGGGGGACGAGCAGTACTTC. Protein: CAISGTPGTGGDEQYF.

The chain combines TRBV6-1 with TRBJ2-7; the match to TRBD1 covers 12 bases. The CDR3 sequence is 15 residues long. Germline assignment: CDR1 MNHNS and CDR2 SASEGT. With V trimmed by 4 bases and J by 3 bases, 4 bases remained unmatched. CDR3 loop: CASSAGTGGVYEQYF. The DNA for the CDR3 is TGTGCCAGCAGTGCGGGGACAGGGGGCGTCTACGAGCAGTACTTC.